This T cell receptor beta chain was identified during a study of T cells in Graves' hyperthyroidism and ophthalmopathy. Study summary: The authors collected peripheral blood at initial diagnosis, before any treatment. Study observations and caveats: Within blood appeared most thyroid clonotypes that had expanded above 0.001.

RNA transcripts yielded amplified TCR beta CDR3 regions. First-round RT-PCR with HTBI primers amplified the TCR CDR3 region. TCRdb independently ran MiXCR on the multiplex PCR reads; one entry per CDR3 protein. Seen here are roughly 400,000 distinct CDR3 sequences, 20% to 25% observed once, and the top ten hold roughly 70%. A remark on this clonotype: Its antigen is unknown. A read error may produce the germline difference seen at one junction end.

The diagnostic basis comprised clinical symptoms, serum thyroxine and TRAb, thyroid ultrasound and orbital computed tomography. Germline-derived CDR1 and CDR2 are KGHDR and SFDVKD. CDR3 length equals 14 residues. This TCR derives from a man aged 50 to 60 with Graves' hyperthyroidism. The genes are TRBV24-1 and TRBJ2-1, with TRBD1 as a possible D gene (5 bases). Sequences were obtained from blood. The CDR3 loop reads CAISVRGSYNEQFF. The CDR3 nucleotides are TGTGCCATCAGTGTAAGGGGCTCCTACAATGAGCAGTTCTTC.